The present T cell receptor (beta chain) was sequenced within a study of shared clonotypes between healthy human individuals. Measured with immunoSEQ multiplex PCR; TCRdb has only the in-frame clones, and not every one. Of hundreds of thousands of clones listed, about 80% are singletons. The CDR3 length is 16 residues. V was pared by 0 bases and J by 1 base, with 6 bases of the junction left unmatched. Germline-derived CDR1 and CDR2 are MNHEY and SMNVEV (reference sequence). The gene calls are TRBV27 and TRBJ2-7; 7 nucleotides line up with TRBD1. The receptor's source is a middle-aged woman in good health. Some clones in this sample may be carry-over from other donors' samples. The specimen was PBMCs. This chain's CDR3 is CASSLSRQGVSYEQYF. CDR3 nucleotide sequence: TGTGCCAGCAGTTTATCAAGGCAGGGGGTTTCCTACGAGCAGTACTTC.